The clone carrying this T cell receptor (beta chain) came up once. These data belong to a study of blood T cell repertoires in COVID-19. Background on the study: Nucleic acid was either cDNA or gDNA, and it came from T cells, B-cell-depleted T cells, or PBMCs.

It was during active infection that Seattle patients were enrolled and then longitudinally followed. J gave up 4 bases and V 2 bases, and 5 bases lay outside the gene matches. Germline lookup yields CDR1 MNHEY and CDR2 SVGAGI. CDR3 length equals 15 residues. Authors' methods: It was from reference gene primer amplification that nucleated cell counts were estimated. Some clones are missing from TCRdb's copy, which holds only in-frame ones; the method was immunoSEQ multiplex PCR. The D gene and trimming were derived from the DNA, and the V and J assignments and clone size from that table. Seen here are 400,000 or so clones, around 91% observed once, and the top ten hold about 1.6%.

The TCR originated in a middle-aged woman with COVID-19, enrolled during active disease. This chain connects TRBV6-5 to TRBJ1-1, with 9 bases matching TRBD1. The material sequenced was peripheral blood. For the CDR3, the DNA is TGTGCCAGCAGTTACGGGACAGGGTTGATCACTGAAGCTTTCTTT. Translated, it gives CASSYGTGLITEAFF.